This is a list of T cell receptor beta chains from one sample in a study of CD8 T cells in Susac syndrome. TCRdb re-derived calls from the immunoSEQ multiplex PCR reads in MiXCR, one entry per CDR3 protein. The profile covers hundreds of thousands of distinct CDR3 sequences, with 80% to 95% appearing a single time and around 0.13% taken by the ten largest. Sequenced sample: CD8+ T cells from PBMCs. These receptors originate from a human donor with multiple sclerosis. Both conserved end residues are part of each CDR3. The D gene is left open where the match is weak.

V gene: TRBV29-1
D gene: -
J gene: TRBJ2-1
CDR3 protein: CSVGLLNFSYNEQFF

V gene: TRBV29-1
D gene: -
J gene: TRBJ2-7
CDR3 protein: CSVESSAEQYF

V gene: TRBV30
D gene: -
J gene: TRBJ1-2
CDR3 protein: CAWRGPIANYGYTF

V gene: TRBV30
D gene: -
J gene: TRBJ2-7
CDR3 protein: CAWSVSDSYEQYF

V gene: TRBV2
D gene: TRBD2
J gene: TRBJ2-3
CDR3 protein: CASSSPGTSGLSDTQYF

V gene: TRBV6-2/TRBV6-3
D gene: TRBD1
J gene: TRBJ1-1
CDR3 protein: CASSYPPGQVEEAFF

V gene: TRBV4-1
D gene: -
J gene: TRBJ2-2
CDR3 protein: CASRGLENTGELFF

V gene: TRBV4-1
D gene: TRBD1
J gene: TRBJ2-3
CDR3 protein: CASSQEGDREYTDTQYF

V gene: TRBV27
D gene: TRBD2
J gene: TRBJ2-5
CDR3 protein: CASSLSGGGKETQYF

V gene: TRBV9
D gene: -
J gene: TRBJ1-3
CDR3 protein: CASSVASGLSGNTIYF

V gene: TRBV6-5
D gene: TRBD1
J gene: TRBJ1-2
CDR3 protein: CASSFDRARGFYGYTF

V gene: TRBV19
D gene: -
J gene: TRBJ2-2
CDR3 protein: CASQIPGELFF

V gene: TRBV30
D gene: -
J gene: TRBJ2-3
CDR3 protein: CAWAGIASTDTQYF

V gene: TRBV9
D gene: TRBD2
J gene: TRBJ2-2
CDR3 protein: CASSVGGGPHTGELFF

V gene: TRBV7-8
D gene: -
J gene: TRBJ2-3
CDR3 protein: CASSLVGPLPTDTQYF

V gene: TRBV19
D gene: -
J gene: TRBJ1-1
CDR3 protein: CASSIVGGDAEAFF

V gene: TRBV12-3/TRBV12-4
D gene: TRBD2
J gene: TRBJ2-3
CDR3 protein: CASSLSGGTDTQYF

V gene: TRBV12-3/TRBV12-4
D gene: TRBD2
J gene: TRBJ2-1
CDR3 protein: CASSYPPGLAGGGEQFF

V gene: TRBV23-1
D gene: TRBD1
J gene: TRBJ1-5
CDR3 protein: CASSQWDRVDSGNQPQHF

V gene: TRBV5-4
D gene: -
J gene: TRBJ2-3
CDR3 protein: CASSFGRGGTDTQYF

V gene: TRBV3-1
D gene: TRBD2
J gene: TRBJ2-5
CDR3 protein: CASSQLGASGFQETQYF

V gene: TRBV12-3/TRBV12-4
D gene: -
J gene: TRBJ2-7
CDR3 protein: CASSLMGGFYEQYF

V gene: TRBV7-8
D gene: -
J gene: TRBJ1-2
CDR3 protein: CASSLEAGANGDYTF

V gene: TRBV3-1
D gene: -
J gene: TRBJ2-2
CDR3 protein: CASSQRDLILANTGELFF

V gene: TRBV2
D gene: TRBD2
J gene: TRBJ2-1
CDR3 protein: CASTPSGFYNEQFF

V gene: TRBV7-9
D gene: -
J gene: TRBJ2-7
CDR3 protein: CASSLGAGIYEQYF

V gene: TRBV19
D gene: -
J gene: TRBJ2-7
CDR3 protein: CASSVGFPGEQYF

V gene: TRBV11-3
D gene: TRBD2
J gene: TRBJ2-3
CDR3 protein: CASSSNLAGGTTDTQYF

V gene: TRBV10-3
D gene: TRBD2
J gene: TRBJ2-3
CDR3 protein: CAISEPTSGRARDTQYF